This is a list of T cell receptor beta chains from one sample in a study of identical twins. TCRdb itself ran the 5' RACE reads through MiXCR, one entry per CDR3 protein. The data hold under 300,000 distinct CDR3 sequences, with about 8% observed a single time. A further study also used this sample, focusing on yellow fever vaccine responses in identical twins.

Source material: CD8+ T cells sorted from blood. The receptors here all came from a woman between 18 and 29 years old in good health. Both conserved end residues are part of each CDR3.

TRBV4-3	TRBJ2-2	CASSQDAIAGGVTGELFF
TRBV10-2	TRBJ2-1	CASSESWQGGSDEQFF
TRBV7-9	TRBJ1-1	CASSPTGNTEAFF
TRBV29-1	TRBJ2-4	CSVMGPLAKNIQYF
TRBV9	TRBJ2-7	CASSPTPGASYEQYF
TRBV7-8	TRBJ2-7	CASSSRGADYYEQYF
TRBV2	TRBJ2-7	CASSEALGRYYEQYF
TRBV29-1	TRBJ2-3	CSVDGLAGGTDTQYF
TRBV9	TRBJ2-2	CASSVSGTENTGELFF
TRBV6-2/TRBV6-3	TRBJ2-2	CASSYSGQLGELFF
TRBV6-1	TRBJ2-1	CASSLDPGIYEQFF
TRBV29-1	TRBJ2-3	CSVEEGGGDTQYF
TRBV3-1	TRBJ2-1	CASSQVVREDEQFF
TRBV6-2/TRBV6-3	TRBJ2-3	CASSFLGPTDTQYF
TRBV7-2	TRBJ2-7	CASSLGALYLGGEQYF
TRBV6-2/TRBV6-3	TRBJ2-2	CASSYREVTGELFF
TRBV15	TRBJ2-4	CATSRGQGANIQYF
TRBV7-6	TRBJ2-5	CASSSSGYQETQYF
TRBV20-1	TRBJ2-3	CEEGTSLYTDTQYF
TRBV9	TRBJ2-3	CASSYGTDTQYF
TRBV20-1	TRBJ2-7	CSAKEGAGSSYEQYF
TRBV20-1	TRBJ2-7	CSPLPRDTFYEQYF
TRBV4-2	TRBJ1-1	CASSQELTYGNTEAFF
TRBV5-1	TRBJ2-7	CASSPSGTGGVEQYF
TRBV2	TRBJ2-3	CASSEGRGAGGDTQYF
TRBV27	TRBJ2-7	CASSLRGSYEQYF
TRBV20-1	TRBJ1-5	CSARDLRGNQPQHF
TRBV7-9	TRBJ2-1	CASRALAGGSNEQFF
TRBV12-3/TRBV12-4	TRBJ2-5	CASSPAGVETQYF
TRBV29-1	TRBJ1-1	CSVESGLTEAFF
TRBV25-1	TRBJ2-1	CASSDRTGGYNEQFF
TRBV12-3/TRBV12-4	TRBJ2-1	CASNPGGRAYNEQFF
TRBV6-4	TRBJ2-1	CASIAGATIELAEQFF
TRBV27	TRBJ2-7	CASSLRGLASYEQYF
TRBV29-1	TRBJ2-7	CSVYTGAYEQYF
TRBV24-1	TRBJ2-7	CATSDAGVGEQYF
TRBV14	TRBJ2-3	CASSPLHPSDTQYF
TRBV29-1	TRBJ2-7	CSVENLSGGAIYEQYF
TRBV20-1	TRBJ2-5	CSASGAGEYQETQYF
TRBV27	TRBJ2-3	CASSPSTGDTQYF
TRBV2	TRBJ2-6	CASSATGGTGANVLTF
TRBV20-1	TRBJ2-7	CSAREWRGDSYEQYF
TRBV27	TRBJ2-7	CASSPGLAGLYEQYF
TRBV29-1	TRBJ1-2	CSAEGWTGGNYGYTF
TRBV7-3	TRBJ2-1	CASSLKGGAPDNEQFF
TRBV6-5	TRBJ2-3	CASSYSIARGGDTQYF
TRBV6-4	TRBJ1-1	CASSDSGGNTEAFF
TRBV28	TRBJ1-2	CASSFYLGYTF
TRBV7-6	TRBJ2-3	CASRAGAGTDTQYF
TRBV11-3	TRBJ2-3	CASSAGTGDTDTQYF
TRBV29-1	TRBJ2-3	CSTEVRPSPSTDTQYF
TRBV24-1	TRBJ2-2	CATSDAELDRGRRSTGELFF